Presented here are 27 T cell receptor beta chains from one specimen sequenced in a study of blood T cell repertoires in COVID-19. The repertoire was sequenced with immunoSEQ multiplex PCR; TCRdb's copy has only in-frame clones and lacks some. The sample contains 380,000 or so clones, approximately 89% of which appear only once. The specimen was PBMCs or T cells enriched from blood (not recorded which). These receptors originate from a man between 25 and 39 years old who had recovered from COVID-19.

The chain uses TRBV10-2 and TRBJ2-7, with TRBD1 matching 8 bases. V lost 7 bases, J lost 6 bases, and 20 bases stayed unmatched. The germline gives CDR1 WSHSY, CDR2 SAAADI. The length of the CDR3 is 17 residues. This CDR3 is CASTLNYGDRGPSEQYF. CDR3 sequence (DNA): TGCGCCAGCACTCTCAACTACGGTGACAGGGGTCCCTCCGAGCAGTACTTC.

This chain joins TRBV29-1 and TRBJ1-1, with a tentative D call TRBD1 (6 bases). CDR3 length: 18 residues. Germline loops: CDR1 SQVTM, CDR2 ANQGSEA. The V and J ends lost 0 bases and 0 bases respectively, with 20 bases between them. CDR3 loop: CSVEERRGGVVMNTEAFF. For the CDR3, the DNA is TGCAGCGTTGAAGAGCGGAGGGGGGGAGTTGTAATGAACACTGAAGCTTTCTTT. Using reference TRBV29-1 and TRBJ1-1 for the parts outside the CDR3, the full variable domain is SAVISQKPSRDICQRGTSLTIQCQVDSQVTMMFWYRQQPGQSLTLIATANQGSEATYESGFVIDKFPISRPNLTFSTLTVSNMSPEDSSIYLCSVEERRGGVVMNTEAFFGQGTRLTVV.

The CDR3 bases are TGTGCCAGCAGCTGGACTAGCGGGGCCTACGAGCAGTACTTC. It translates to CASSWTSGAYEQYF. The chain couples TRBV7-8 to TRBJ2-7; 12 positions agree with TRBD2. J lost 2 bases, V lost 4 bases, and 0 bases had no gene match. The CDR3 length is 14 residues. Looked up from germline, CDR1 is SGHVS and CDR2 is FQNEAQ.

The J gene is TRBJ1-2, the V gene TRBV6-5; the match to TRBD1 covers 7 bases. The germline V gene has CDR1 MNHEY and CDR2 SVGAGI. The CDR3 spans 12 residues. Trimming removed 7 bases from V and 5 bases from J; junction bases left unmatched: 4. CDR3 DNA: TGTGCCAGCACCGACAGGGAATATGGCTACACCTTC. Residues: CASTDREYGYTF.

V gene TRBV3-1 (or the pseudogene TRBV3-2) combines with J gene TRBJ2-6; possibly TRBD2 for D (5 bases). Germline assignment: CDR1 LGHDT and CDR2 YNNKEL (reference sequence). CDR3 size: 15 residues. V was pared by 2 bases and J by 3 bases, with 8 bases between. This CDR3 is CASSQRGGGANVLTF. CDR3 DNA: TGTGCCAGCAGCCAAAGAGGAGGTGGGGCCAACGTCCTGACTTTC.

The DNA for the CDR3 is TGTGCCAGCTCACCAGTATTTGTTGACACCGGGGAGCTGTTTTTT. It yields the protein CASSPVFVDTGELFF. The V and J genes are TRBV18 and TRBJ2-2; D is unclear. CDR1 is KGHSH, CDR2 LQKENI, per germline. V was trimmed by 2 bases and J by 3 bases, leaving 10 bases between them. There are 15 residues in the CDR3.

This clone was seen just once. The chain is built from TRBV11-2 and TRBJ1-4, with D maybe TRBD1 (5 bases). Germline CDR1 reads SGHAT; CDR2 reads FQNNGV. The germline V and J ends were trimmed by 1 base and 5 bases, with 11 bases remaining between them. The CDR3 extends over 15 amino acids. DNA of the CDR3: TGTGCCAGCAGCTTAGCTCCGGCAGGGAATGAAAAACTGTTTTTT. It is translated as CASSLAPAGNEKLFF.

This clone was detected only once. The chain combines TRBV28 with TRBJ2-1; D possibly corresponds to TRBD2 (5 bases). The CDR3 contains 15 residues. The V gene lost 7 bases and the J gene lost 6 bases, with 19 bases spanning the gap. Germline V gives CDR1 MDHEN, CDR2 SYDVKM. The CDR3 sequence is CASTPLINGINEQFF. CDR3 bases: TGTGCCAGCACTCCCCTGATCAACGGGATCAATGAGCAGTTCTTC.

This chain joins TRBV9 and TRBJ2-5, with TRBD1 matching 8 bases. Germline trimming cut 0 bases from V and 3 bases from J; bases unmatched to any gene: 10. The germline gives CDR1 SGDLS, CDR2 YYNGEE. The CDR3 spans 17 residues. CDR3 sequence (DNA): TGTGCCAGCAGCGTAGGGACAGGGTACGGGAAAGAAGAGACCCAGTACTTC. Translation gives CASSVGTGYGKEETQYF.

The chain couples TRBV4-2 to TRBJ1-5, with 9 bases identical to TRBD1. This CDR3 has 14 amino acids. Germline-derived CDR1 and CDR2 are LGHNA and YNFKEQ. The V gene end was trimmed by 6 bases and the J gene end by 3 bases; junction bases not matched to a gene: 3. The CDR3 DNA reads TGTGCCAGCAGACGGACAGGGGACAATCAGCCCCAGCATTTT. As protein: CASRRTGDNQPQHF.

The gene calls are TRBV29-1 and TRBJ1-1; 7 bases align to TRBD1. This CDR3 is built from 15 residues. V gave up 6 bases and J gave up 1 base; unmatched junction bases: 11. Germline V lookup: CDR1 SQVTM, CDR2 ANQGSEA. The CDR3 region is CSVGYQTGWNTEAFF. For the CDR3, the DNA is TGCAGCGTCGGATATCAGACAGGGTGGAACACTGAAGCTTTCTTT.

The CDR3, as DNA: TGTGCCAGCAGGATACAGGGGGGCACTGAAGCTTTCTTT. Its translation is CASRIQGGTEAFF. The chain carries TRBV7-9 and TRBJ1-1; 8 bases map to TRBD1. CDR3 size: 13 residues. J lost 4 bases, V lost 6 bases, and 4 bases had no gene match. Germline-derived CDR1 and CDR2 are SEHNR and FQNEAQ (reference sequence).

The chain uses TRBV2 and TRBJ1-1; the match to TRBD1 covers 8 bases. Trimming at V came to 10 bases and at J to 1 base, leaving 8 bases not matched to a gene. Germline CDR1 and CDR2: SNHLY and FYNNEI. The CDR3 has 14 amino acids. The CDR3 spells CAILDRGPNTEAFF. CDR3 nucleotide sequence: TGTGCCATCCTCGACAGGGGCCCGAACACTGAAGCTTTCTTT.

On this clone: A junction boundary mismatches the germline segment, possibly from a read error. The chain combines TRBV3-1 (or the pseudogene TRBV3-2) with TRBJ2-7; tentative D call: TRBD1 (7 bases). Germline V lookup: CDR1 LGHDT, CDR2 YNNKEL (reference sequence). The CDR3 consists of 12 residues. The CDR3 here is CASSPPRGDKIF. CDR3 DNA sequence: TGTGCCAGCAGCCCCCCCAGGGGGGACAAAATATTC.

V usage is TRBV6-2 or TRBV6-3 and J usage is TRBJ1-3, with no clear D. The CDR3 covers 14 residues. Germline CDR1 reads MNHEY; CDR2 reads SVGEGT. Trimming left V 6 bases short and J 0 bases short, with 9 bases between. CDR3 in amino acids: CASSGPFSGNTIYF. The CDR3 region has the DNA TGTGCCAGCAGCGGGCCGTTCTCTGGAAACACCATATATTTT.

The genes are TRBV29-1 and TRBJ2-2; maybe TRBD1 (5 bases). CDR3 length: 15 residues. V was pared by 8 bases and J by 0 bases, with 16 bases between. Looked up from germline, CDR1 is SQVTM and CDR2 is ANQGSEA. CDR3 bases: TGCAGCTACAGCAGGGTAACCTCGAACACCGGGGAGCTGTTTTTT. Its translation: CSYSRVTSNTGELFF.

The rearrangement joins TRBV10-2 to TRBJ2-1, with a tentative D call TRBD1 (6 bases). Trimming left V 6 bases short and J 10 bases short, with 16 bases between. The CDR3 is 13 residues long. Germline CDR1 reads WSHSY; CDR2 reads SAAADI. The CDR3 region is CASSPGTPEEQFF. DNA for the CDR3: TGCGCCAGCAGCCCCGGGACACCCGAAGAGCAGTTCTTC.

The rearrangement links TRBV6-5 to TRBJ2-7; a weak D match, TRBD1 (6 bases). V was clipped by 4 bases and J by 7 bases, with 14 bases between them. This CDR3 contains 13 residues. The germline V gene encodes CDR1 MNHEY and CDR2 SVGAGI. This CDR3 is CASSSSLGQEQYF. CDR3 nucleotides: TGTGCCAGCAGTTCAAGTCTGGGACAAGAGCAGTACTTC.

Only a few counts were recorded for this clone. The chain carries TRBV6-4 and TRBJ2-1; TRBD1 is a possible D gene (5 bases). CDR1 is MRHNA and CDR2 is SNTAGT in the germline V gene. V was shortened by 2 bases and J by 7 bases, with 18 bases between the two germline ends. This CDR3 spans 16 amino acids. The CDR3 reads CASSDNWLGDRNEQFF. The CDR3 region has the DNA TGTGCCAGCAGTGACAACTGGTTAGGGGATCGGAATGAGCAGTTCTTC.

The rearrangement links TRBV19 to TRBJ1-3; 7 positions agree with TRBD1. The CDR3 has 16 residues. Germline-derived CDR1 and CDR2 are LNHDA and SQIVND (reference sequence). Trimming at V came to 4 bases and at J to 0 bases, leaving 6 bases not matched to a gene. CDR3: CASSRLTGTSGNTIYF. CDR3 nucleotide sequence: TGTGCCAGTAGTAGACTGACAGGGACCTCTGGAAACACCATATATTTT. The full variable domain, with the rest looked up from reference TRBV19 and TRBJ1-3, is DGGITQSPKYLFRKEGQNVTLSCEQNLNHDAMYWYRQDPGQGLRLIYYSQIVNDFQKGDIAEGYSVSREKKESFPLTVTSAQKNPTAFYLCASSRLTGTSGNTIYFGEGSWLTVV.

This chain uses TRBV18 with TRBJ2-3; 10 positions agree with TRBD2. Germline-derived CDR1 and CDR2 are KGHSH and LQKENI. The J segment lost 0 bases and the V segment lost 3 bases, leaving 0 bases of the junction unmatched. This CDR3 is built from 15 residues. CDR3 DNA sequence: TGTGCCAGCTCACCGGGACTAGCGAGCACAGATACGCAGTATTTT. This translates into CASSPGLASTDTQYF.

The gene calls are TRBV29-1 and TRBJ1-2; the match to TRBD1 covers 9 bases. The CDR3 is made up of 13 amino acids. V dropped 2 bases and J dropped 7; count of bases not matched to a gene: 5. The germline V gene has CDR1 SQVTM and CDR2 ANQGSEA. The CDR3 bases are TGCAGCGTTGAAAACAGGGGGCTCGGTGGCTACACCTTC. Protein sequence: CSVENRGLGGYTF. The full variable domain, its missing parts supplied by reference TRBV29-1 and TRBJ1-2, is SAVISQKPSRDICQRGTSLTIQCQVDSQVTMMFWYRQQPGQSLTLIATANQGSEATYESGFVIDKFPISRPNLTFSTLTVSNMSPEDSSIYLCSVENRGLGGYTFGSGTRLTVV.

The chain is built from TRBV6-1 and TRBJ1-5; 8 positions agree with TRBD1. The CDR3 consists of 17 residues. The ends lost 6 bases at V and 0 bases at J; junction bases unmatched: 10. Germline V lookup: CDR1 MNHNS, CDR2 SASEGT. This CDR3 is CASRETTGGNSNQPQHF. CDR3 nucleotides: TGTGCCAGCAGGGAAACTACAGGGGGGAATAGCAATCAGCCCCAGCATTTT.

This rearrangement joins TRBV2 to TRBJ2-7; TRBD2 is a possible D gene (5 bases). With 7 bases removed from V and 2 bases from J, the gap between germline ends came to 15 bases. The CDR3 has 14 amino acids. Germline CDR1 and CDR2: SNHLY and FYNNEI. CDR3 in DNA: TGTGCCAGCACTCCCCGGGGTAGGACCTACGAGCAGTACTTC. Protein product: CASTPRGRTYEQYF.

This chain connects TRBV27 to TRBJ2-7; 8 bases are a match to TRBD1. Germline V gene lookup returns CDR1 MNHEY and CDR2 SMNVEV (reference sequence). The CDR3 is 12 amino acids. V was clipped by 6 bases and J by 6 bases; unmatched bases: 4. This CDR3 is CASSRGQAEQYF. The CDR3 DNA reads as TGTGCCAGCAGCCGGGGACAGGCCGAGCAGTACTTC.

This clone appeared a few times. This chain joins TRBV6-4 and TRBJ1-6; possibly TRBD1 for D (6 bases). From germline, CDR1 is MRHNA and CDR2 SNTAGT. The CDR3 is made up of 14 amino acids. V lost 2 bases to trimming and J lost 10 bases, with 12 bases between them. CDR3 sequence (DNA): TGTGCCAGCAGTGACGGGGAGACAGGCTCACCCCTCCACTTT. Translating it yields CASSDGETGSPLHF.

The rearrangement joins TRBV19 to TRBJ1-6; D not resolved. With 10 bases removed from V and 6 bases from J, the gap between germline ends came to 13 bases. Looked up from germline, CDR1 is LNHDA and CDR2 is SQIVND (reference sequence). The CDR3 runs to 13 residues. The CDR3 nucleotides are TGTGCCACCGCCACATTCGCTAATTCACCCCTCCACTTT. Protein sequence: CATATFANSPLHF.